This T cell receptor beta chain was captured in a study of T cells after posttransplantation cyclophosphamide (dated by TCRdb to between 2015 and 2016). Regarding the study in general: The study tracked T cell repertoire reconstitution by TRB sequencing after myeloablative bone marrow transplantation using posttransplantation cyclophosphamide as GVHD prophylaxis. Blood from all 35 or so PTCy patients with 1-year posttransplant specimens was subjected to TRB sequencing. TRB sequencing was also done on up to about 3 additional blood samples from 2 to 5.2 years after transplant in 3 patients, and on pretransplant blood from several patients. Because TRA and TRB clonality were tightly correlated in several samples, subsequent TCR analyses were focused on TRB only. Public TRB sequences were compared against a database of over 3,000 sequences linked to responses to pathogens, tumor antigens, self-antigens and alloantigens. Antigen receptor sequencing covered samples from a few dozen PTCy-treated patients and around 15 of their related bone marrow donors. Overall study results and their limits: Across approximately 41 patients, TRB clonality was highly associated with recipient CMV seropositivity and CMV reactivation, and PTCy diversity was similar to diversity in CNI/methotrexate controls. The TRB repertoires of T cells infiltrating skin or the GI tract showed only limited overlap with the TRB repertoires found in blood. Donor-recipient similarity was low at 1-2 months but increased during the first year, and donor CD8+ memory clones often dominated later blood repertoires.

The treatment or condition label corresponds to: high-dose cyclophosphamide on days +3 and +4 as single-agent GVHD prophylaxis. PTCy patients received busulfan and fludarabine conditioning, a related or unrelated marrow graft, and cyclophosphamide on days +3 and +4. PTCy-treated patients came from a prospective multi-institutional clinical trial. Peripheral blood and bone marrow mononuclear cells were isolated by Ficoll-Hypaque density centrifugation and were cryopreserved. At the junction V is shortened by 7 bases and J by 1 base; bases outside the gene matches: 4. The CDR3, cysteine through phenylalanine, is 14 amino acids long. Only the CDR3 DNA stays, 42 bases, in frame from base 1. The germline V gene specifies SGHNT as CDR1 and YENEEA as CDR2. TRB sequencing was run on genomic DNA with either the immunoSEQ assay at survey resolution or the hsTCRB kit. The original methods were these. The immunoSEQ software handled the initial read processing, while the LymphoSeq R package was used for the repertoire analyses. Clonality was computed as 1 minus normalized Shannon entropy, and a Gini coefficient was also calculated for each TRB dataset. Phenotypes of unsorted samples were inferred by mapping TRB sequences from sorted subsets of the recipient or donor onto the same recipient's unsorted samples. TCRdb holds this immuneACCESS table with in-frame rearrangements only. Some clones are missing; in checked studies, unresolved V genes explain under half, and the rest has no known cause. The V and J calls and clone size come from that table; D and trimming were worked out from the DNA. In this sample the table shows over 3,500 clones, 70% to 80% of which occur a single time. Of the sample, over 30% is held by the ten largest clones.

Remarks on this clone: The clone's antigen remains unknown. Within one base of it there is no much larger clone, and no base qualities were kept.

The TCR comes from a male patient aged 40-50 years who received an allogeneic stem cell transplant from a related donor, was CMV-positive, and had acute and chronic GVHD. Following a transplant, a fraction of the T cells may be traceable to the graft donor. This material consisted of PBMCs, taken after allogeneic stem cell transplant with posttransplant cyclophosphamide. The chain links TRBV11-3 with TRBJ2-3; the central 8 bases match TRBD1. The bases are TGTGCCAGCACTACGACAGGGGGCACAGATACGCAGTATTTT. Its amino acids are CASTTTGGTDTQYF.